This T cell receptor beta chain was sequenced during a study of cytomegalovirus exposure and HLA in healthy donors. Study-wide points: Altogether, 170 or so TCR beta chains were recorded as cytomegalovirus-associated.

This clone was seen more than once but under ten times. The antigen remains unidentified. Profiling relied on immunoSEQ multiplex PCR, and the TCRdb table lists in-frame clones only, not all of them. This sample carries hundreds of thousands of clones, just under 90% of them seen once, and the ten largest clones take about 2.8%. CDR1 LNHDA and CDR2 SQIVND come from the germline V gene (reference sequence). The CDR3 is 14 residues long. The V end lost 2 bases, the J end lost 2 bases, and 7 bases lay between the germline ends. The clonotype was recovered from a man aged 18-30 years in good health and CMV-seronegative. Sample: PBMCs. The rearrangement uses TRBV19 and TRBJ1-3; D remains ambiguous. CDR3 in amino acids: CASSILSAGNTIYF. CDR3 sequence (DNA): TGTGCCAGTAGTATACTCTCGGCTGGAAACACCATATATTTT.